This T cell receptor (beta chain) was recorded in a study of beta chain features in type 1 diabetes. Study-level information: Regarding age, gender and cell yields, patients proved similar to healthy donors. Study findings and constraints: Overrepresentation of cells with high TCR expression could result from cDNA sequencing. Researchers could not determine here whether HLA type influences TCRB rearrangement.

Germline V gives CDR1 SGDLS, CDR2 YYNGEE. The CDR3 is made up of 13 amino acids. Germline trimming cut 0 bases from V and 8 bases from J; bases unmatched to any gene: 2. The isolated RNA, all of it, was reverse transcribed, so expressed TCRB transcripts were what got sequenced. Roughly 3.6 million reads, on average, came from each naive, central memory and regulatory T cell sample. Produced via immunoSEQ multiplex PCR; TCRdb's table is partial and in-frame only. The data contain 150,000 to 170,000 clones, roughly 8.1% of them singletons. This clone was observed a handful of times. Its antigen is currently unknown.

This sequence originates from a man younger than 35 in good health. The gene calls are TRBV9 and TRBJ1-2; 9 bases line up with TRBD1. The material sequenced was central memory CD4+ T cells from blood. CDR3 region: CASSVGQGGGYTF. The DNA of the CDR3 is TGTGCCAGCAGCGTAGGACAGGGGGGAGGCTACACCTTC.